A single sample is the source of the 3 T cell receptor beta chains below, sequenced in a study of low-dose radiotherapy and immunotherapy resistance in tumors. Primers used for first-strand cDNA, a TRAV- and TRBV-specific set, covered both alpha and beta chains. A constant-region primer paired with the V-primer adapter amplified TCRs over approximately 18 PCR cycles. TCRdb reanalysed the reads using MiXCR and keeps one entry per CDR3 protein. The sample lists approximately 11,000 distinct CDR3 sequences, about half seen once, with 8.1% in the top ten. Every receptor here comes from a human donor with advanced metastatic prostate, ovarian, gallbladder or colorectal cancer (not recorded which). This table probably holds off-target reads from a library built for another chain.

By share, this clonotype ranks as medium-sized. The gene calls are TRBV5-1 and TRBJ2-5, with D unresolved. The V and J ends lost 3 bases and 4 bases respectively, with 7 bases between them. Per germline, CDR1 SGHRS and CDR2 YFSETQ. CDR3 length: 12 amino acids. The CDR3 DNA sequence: TGCGCCAGCAGCTATACGGGAGAGACCCAGTACTTC. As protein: CASSYTGETQYF.

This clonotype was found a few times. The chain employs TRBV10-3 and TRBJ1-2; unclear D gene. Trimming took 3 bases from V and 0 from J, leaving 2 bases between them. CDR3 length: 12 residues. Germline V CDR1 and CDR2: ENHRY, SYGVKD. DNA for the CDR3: TGTGCCATCAGTGACGCTAACTATGGCTACACCTTC. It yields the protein CAISDANYGYTF.

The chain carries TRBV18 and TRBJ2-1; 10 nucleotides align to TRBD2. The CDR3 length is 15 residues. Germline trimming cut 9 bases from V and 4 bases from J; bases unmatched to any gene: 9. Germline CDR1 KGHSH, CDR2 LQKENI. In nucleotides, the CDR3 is TGTGCCAGTGGCCTTCTAGCGGGAGAGTACAATGAGCAGTTCTTC. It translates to CASGLLAGEYNEQFF. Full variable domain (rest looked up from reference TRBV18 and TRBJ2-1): NAGVMQNPRHLVRRRGQEARLRCSPMKGHSHVYWYRQLPEEGLKFMVYLQKENIIDESGMPKERFSAEFPKEGPSILRIQQVVRGDSAAYFCASGLLAGEYNEQFFGPGTRLTVL.